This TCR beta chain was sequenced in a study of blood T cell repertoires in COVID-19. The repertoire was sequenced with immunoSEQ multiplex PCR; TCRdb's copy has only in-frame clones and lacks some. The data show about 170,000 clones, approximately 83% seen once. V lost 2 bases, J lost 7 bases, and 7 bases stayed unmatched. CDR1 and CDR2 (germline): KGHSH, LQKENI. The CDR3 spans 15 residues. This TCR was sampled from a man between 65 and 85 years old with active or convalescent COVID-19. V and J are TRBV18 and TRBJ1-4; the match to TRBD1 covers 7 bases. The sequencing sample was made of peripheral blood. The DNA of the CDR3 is TGTGCCAGCTCACCAAGGCAGGGGGACGGTGAAAAACTGTTTTTT. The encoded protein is CASSPRQGDGEKLFF.